Sequencing of this T cell receptor beta chain was carried out in a study of beta chain features in type 1 diabetes. Study details: Sorted cells, approximately 100,000,000 in number, were examined across all samples. Points from the study as a whole: For Type 1 diabetes patients, all four CD4+ subsets carried TCRB CDR3s that were moderately but significantly shorter.

The study reverse transcribed the entire isolated RNA, so it sequenced expressed TCRB transcripts. Sequenced by immunoSEQ multiplex PCR; TCRdb stores in-frame clones only, minus some. The table has hundreds of thousands of clones, over 12% seen once. Germline V gives CDR1 MNHEY, CDR2 SVGAGI. The CDR3 runs 14 residues. The V and J ends lost 0 bases and 8 bases, in that order; junction bases with no gene match: 5. Every donor provided one heparinised blood draw, which averaged approximately 100 mL. Regarding this clone: Its specificity is not known.

The TCR originated in a man aged 18 to 35 with type 1 diabetes. This chain connects TRBV6-5 to TRBJ2-3, with 7 bases matching TRBD2. Sample: naive CD4+ T cells from blood. CDR3 in amino acids: CASSYSVAGGTQYF. The DNA of the CDR3 is TGTGCCAGCAGTTACTCGGTAGCGGGTGGTACGCAGTATTTT.